One sample yielded the 5 T cell receptor beta chains listed below, sequenced in a study of blood T cell repertoires in COVID-19. TCRdb's table, derived via immunoSEQ multiplex PCR, lists solely in-frame clones and lacks some. The sample has under 300,000 clones; 86% are singletons. The sample taken for sequencing was peripheral blood. Receptors originate from a man between 18 and 35 years old with active or convalescent COVID-19.

The chain employs TRBV11-3 and TRBJ2-3; possibly TRBD1 for D (6 bases). This CDR3 spans 15 amino acids. The V end lost 3 bases, the J end lost 2 bases, and 12 bases lay between the germline ends. The germline CDR1 and CDR2 sequences are SGHNT and YENEEA. CDR3 loop: CASSLGAPLTDTQYF. CDR3 nucleotide sequence: TGTGCCAGCAGCTTGGGGGCTCCCCTCACAGATACGCAGTATTTT. Looking up the rest from reference TRBV11-3 and TRBJ2-3 gives the full variable domain: EAGVVQSPRYKIIEKKQPVAFWCNPISGHNTLYWYLQNLGQGPELLIRYENEEAVDDSQLPKDRFSAERLKGVDSTLKIQPAELGDSAVYLCASSLGAPLTDTQYFGPGTRLTVL.

The chain couples TRBV6-6 to TRBJ1-6, with a possible D match to TRBD1 (6 bases). The V end lost 5 bases, the J end lost 7 bases, and 9 bases lay between the germline ends. The CDR3 contains 13 residues. The germline CDR1 and CDR2 sequences are MNHNY and SVGAGI (reference sequence). The CDR3 loop is CASSGQGNSPLHF. The CDR3 nucleotides read TGTGCCAGCAGTGGCCAGGGGAATTCACCCCTCCACTTT.

The V call is TRBV5-4, the J call TRBJ1-1; 7 bases line up with TRBD1. J lost 3 bases, V lost 1 base, and 3 bases had no gene match. CDR1 SGHNT and CDR2 YYREEE come from the germline V gene (reference sequence). CDR3 length: 14 amino acids. This CDR3 reads CASSLFTGDTEAFF. DNA for the CDR3: TGTGCCAGCAGCTTGTTTACAGGGGACACTGAAGCTTTCTTT.

This chain connects TRBV6-5 to TRBJ2-2; perhaps TRBD1 as D (6 bases). CDR1 is MNHEY and CDR2 is SVGAGI in the germline V gene. V gave up 6 bases and J gave up 4 bases, with 9 bases separating them. This CDR3 has 13 amino acids. This chain's CDR3 is CASRLTGTGELFF. The CDR3 coding sequence is TGTGCCAGCAGACTGACAGGCACCGGGGAGCTGTTTTTT.

The chain is built from TRBV6-5 and TRBJ2-1; D not resolved. The CDR3 loop spans 14 amino acids. Trimming took off 0 bases at V and 8 bases at J, with 11 bases between the two ends. Looked up from germline, CDR1 is MNHEY and CDR2 is SVGAGI. The CDR3 nucleotides read TGTGCCAGCAGTTACTCTTACTCGGTAGATGAGCAGTTCTTC. As protein: CASSYSYSVDEQFF.